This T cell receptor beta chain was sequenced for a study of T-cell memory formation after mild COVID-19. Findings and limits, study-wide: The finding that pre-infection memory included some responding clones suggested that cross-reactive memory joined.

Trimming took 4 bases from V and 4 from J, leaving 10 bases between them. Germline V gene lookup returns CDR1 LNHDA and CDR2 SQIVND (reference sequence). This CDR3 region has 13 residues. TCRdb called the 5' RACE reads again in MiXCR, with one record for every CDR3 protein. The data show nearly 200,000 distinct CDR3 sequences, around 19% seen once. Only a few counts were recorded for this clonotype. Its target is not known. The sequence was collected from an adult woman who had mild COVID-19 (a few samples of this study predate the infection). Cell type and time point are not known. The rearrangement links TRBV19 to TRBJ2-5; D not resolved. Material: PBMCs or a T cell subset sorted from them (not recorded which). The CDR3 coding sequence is TGTGCCAGTAGTACCGCTTTGAGAGAGACCCAGTACTTC. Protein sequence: CASSTALRETQYF.